This T cell receptor beta chain was recorded in a study of blood T cell repertoires in COVID-19. On the study more broadly: The study drew acute and convalescent COVID-19 samples from the United States, Italy and Spain. PBMCs, B-cell-depleted T cells, or T cells were the source of the cDNA or gDNA that made up the material.

Original analysis: Quantification of nucleated cells was approximated via reference gene primer amplification. Only in-frame clones appear in the TCRdb table, and some are missing; sequencing was by immunoSEQ multiplex PCR. D and trimming were read from the DNA, whereas the V and J calls and clone size are those reported in that table. This sample has about 280,000 clones, with around 86% found just once. The CDR3 loop spans 16 amino acids. Germline loops: CDR1 SGDLS, CDR2 YYNGEE. Trimming at V came to 0 bases and at J to 6 bases, leaving 7 bases not matched to a gene. This TCR came from a man aged 35 to 55 with active or convalescent COVID-19. The chain is built from TRBV9 and TRBJ2-2; 8 bases align to TRBD2. Material: peripheral blood. The CDR3 bases are TGTGCCAGCAGCGTAGACCCCGGGACTAGGTCCGGGGAGCTGTTTTTT. Amino acids: CASSVDPGTRSGELFF.